This T cell receptor beta chain was profiled in a study of shared T cell receptors in the human thymus. Profiling relied on immunoSEQ multiplex PCR, and the TCRdb table lists in-frame clones only, not all of them. The profile covers roughly 410,000 clones, with just under 95% appearing a single time and approximately 0.02% taken by the ten largest. V lost 4 bases to trimming and J lost 8 bases, with 15 bases between them. Germline V gene data show CDR1 as SGHRS and CDR2 as YFSETQ. This CDR3 has 13 residues. Sequencing was done on a sample of thymocytes. The V and J genes are TRBV5-1 and TRBJ1-2; possible D gene TRBD1, 5 bases. This TCR was recovered from a human donor. CDR3: CASSVWDGRGYTF. For the CDR3, the DNA is TGCGCCAGCAGCGTATGGGACGGGCGAGGCTACACCTTC.